The T cell receptor (beta chain) under discussion was sequenced for a study of T cells in tuberculosis. Looking at the study overall: T cells were selected with CD1B tetramers loaded with glucose monomycolate.

This CDR3 has 16 residues. Germline V gives CDR1 SEHNR, CDR2 FQNEAQ (reference sequence). The trim removed 1 base at V and 4 bases at J, leaving 7 bases unmatched. Time point reported: new active TB diagnosis, blood taken before or within 7 days of starting treatment. Only in-frame clones appear in the TCRdb table, and some are missing; sequencing was by immunoSEQ multiplex PCR. The data hold 29,000 or so clones, with around 92% observed a single time. The sequence derives from an adult with tuberculosis. The chain couples TRBV7-9 to TRBJ2-1, with 7 bases fitting TRBD2. The source material was PBMCs, sampled at tuberculosis diagnosis. CDR3 nucleotides: TGTGCCAGCAGCTTAGTACCCCTAGCGGTATACAATGAGCAGTTCTTC. Its translation: CASSLVPLAVYNEQFF.